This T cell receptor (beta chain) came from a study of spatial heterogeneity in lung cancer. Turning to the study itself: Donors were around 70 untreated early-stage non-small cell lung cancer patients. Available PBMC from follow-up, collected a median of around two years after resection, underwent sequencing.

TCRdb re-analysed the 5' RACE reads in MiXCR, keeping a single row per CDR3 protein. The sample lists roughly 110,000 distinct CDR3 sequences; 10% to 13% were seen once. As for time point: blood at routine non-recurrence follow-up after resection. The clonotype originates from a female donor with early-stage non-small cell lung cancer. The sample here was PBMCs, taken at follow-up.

CDR3 loop: CASSSNPTAINTEAFF. CDR3 nucleotides: TGCGCCAGCAGCTCGAATCCTACCGCCATCAACACTGAAGCTTTCTTT. The V call is TRBV5-1, the J call TRBJ1-1; the D is unclear. Between the trimmed V and J ends, which lost 3 bases and 2 bases, there was a span of 17 bases. The CDR3 length is 16 residues. Germline CDR1 is SGHRS and CDR2 is YFSETQ.